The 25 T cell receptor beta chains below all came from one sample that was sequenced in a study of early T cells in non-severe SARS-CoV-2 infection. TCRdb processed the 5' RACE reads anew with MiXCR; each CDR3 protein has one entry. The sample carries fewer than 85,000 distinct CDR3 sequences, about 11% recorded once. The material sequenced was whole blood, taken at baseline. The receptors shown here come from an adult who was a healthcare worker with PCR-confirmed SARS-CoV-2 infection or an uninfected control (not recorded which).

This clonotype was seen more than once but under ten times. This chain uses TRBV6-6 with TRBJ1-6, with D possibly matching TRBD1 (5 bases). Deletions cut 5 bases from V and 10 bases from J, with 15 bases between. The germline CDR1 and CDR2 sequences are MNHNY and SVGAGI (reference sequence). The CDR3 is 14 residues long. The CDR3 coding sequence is TGTGCCAGCAGTCCCCGTTGGGGGGAATCACCCCTCCACTTT. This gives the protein CASSPRWGESPLHF.

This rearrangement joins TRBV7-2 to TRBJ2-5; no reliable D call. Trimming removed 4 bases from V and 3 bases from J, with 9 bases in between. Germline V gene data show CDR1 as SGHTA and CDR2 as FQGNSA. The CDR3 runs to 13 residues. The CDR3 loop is CASSYAREETQYF. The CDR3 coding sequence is TGTGCCAGCAGCTATGCCCGGGAAGAGACCCAGTACTTC.

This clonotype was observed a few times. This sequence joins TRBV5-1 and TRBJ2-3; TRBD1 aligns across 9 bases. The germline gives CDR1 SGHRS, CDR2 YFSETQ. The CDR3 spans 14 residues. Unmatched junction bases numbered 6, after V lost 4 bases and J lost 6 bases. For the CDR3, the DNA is TGCGCCAGCAGCCGGGGGGACAGGGACGATACGCAGTATTTT. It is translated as CASSRGDRDDTQYF.

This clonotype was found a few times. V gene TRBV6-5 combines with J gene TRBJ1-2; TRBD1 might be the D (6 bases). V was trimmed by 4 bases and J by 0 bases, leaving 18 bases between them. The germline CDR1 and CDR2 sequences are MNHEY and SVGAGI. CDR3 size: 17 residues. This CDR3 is CASSLQSGTTTNYGYTF. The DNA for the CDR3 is TGTGCCAGCAGTTTACAATCCGGGACAACTACTAACTATGGCTACACCTTC.

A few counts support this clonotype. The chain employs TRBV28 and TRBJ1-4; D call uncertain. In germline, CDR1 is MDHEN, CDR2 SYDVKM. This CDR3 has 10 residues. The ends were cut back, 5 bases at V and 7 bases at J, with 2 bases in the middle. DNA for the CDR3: TGTGCCAGCAGTGGTGAAAAACTGTTTTTT. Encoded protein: CASSGEKLFF.

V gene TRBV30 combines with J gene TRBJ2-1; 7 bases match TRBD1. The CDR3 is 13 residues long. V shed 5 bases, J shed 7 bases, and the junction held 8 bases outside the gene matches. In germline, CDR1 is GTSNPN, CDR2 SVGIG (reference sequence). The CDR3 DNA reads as TGTGCCTGGGAACAGGGGTGGGGGAATGAGCAGTTCTTC. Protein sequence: CAWEQGWGNEQFF.

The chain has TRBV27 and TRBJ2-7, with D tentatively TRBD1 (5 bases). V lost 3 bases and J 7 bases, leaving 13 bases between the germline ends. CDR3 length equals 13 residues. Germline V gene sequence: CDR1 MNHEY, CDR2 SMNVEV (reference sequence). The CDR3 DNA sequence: TGTGCCAGCAGTTTTGCCAGGGATCGGGAGCAGTACTTC. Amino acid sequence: CASSFARDREQYF.

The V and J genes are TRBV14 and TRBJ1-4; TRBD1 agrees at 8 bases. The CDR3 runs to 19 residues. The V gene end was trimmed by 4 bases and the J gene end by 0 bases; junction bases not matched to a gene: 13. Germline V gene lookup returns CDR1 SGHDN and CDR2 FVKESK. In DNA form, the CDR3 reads TGTGCCAGCAGCCCCTCTGCCAGGACAGGGAATACAACTAATGAAAAACTGTTTTTT. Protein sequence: CASSPSARTGNTTNEKLFF.

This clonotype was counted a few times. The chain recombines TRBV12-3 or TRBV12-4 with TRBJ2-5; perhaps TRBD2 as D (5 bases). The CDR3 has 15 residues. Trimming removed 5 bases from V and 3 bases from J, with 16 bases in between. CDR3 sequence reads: CASSTDFLQKETQYF. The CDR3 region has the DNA TGTGCCAGCAGTACGGACTTCCTTCAAAAAGAGACCCAGTACTTC.

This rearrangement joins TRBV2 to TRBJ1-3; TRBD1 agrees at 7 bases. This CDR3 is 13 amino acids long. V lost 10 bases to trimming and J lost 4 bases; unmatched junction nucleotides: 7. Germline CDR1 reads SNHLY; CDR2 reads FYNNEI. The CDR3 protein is CANTGAGGNTIYF. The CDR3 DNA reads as TGTGCCAACACAGGGGCTGGAGGAAACACCATATATTTT.

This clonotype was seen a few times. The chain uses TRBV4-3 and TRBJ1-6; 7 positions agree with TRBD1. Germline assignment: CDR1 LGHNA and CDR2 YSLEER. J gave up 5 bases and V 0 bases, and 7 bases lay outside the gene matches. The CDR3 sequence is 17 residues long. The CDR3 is CASSQDDRAADNSPLHF. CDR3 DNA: TGCGCCAGCAGCCAAGATGACAGGGCGGCGGATAATTCACCCCTCCACTTT.

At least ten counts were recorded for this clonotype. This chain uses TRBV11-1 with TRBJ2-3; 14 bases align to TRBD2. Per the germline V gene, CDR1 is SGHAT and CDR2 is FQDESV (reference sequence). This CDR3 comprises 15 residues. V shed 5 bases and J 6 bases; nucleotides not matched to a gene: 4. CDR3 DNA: TGTGCCAGCAGCCCCGGGACTAGCGGGGGCGATACGCAGTATTTT. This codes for CASSPGTSGGDTQYF.

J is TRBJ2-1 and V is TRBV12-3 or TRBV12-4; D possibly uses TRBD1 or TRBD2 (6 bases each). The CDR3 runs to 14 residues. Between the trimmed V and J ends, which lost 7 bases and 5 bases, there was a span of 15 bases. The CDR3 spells CASKSNREDNEQFF. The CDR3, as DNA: TGTGCCAGCAAGTCGAACAGGGAGGACAATGAGCAGTTCTTC.

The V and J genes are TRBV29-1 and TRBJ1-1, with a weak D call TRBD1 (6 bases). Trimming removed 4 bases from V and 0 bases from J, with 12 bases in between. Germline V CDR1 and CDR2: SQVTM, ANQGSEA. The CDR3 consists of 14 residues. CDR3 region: CSVVVRGMNTEAFF. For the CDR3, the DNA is TGCAGCGTTGTCGTCAGGGGAATGAACACTGAAGCTTTCTTT.

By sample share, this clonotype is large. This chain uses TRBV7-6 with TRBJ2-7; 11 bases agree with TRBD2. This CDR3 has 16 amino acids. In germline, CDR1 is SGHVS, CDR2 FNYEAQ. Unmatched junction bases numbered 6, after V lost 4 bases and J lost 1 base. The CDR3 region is CASSSLAGGRSYEQYF. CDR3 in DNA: TGTGCCAGCAGCTCCCTAGCGGGGGGTAGATCCTACGAGCAGTACTTC.

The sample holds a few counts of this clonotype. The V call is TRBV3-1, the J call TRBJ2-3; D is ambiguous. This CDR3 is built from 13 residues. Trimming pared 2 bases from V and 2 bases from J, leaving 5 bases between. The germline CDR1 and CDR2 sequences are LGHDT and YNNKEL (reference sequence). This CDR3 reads CASSQPDTDTQYF. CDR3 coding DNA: TGTGCCAGCAGCCAACCCGACACAGATACGCAGTATTTT.

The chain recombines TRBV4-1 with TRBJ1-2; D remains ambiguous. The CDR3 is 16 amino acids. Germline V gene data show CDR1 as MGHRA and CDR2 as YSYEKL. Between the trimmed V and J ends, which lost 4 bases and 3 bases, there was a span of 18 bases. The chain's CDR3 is CASSRELSLIYYGYTF. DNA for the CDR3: TGCGCCAGCAGCCGGGAACTATCCTTGATTTACTATGGCTACACCTTC.

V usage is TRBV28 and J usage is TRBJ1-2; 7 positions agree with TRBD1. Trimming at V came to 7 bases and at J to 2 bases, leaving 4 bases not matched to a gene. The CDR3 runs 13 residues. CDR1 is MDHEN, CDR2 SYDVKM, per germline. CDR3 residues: CASTSGGNYGYTF. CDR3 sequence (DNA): TGTGCCAGCACTTCAGGGGGGAACTATGGCTACACCTTC.

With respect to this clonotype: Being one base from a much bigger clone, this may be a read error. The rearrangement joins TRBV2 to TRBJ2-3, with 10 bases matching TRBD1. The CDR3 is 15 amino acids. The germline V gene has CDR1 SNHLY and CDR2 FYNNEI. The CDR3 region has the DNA TGTGGCAGCAGTGGAGGGACAGGGGGCACAGATACGCAGTATTTT. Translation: CGSSGGTGGTDTQYF.

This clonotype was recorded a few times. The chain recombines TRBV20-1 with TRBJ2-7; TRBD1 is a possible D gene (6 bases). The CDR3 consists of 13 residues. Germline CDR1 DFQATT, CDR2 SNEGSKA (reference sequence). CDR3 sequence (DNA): TGCAGCGCCGCCGTGGGTGGGACATTCGAGCAGTACTTC. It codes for CSAAVGGTFEQYF.

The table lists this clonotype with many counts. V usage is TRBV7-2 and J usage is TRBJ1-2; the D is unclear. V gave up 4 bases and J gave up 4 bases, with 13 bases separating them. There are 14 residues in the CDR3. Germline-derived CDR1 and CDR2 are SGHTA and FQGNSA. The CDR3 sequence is CASSSAGDGYGYTF. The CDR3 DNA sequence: TGTGCCAGCAGCTCCGCCGGAGACGGCTATGGCTACACCTTC.

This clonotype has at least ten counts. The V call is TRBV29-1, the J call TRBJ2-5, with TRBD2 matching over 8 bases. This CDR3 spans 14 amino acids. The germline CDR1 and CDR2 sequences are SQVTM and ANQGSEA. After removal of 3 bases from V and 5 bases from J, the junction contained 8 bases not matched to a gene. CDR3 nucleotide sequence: TGCAGCGTTGAGCGGGGGGCTGATGAGGAGACCCAGTACTTC. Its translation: CSVERGADEETQYF. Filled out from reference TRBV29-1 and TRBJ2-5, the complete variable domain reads SAVISQKPSRDICQRGTSLTIQCQVDSQVTMMFWYRQQPGQSLTLIATANQGSEATYESGFVIDKFPISRPNLTFSTLTVSNMSPEDSSIYLCSVERGADEETQYFGPGTRLLVL.

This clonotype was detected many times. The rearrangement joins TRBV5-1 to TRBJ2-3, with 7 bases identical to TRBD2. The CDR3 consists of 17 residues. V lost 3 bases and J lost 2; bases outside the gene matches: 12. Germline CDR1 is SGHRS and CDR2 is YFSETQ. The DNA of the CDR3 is TGCGCCAGCAGCTCGAGGGGTCGGGGGGATGTCACAGATACGCAGTATTTT. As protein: CASSSRGRGDVTDTQYF.

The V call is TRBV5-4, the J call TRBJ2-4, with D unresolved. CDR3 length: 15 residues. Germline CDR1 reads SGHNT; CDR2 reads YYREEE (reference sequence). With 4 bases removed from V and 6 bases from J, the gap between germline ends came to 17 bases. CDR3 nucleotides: TGTGCCAGCAGCCCGGACGCAGGTGGATCAAACATTCAGTACTTC. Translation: CASSPDAGGSNIQYF.

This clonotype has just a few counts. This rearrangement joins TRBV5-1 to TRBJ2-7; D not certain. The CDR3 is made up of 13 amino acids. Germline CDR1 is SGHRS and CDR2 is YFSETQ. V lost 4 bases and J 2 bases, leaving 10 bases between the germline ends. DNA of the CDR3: TGCGCCAGCAGCGTCGGACCGGCCTACGAGCAGTACTTC. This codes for CASSVGPAYEQYF.